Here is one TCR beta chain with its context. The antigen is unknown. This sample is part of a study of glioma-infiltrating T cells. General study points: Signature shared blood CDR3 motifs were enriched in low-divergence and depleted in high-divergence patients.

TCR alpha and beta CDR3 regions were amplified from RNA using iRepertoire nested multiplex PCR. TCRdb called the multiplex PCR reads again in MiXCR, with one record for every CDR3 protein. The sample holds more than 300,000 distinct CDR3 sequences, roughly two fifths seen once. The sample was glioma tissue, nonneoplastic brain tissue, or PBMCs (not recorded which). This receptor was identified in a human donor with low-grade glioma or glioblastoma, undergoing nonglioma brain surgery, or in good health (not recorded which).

The CDR3: CASSLTSGTHNEQFF. Written as DNA, the CDR3 is TGCGCCAGCAGCTTGACTAGCGGGACCCACAATGAGCAGTTCTTC. This chain uses TRBV5-1 with TRBJ2-1; 10 nucleotides match TRBD2. Germline assignment: CDR1 SGHRS and CDR2 YFSETQ. CDR3 size: 15 residues. With V trimmed by 1 base and J by 5 bases, 3 bases remained unmatched.